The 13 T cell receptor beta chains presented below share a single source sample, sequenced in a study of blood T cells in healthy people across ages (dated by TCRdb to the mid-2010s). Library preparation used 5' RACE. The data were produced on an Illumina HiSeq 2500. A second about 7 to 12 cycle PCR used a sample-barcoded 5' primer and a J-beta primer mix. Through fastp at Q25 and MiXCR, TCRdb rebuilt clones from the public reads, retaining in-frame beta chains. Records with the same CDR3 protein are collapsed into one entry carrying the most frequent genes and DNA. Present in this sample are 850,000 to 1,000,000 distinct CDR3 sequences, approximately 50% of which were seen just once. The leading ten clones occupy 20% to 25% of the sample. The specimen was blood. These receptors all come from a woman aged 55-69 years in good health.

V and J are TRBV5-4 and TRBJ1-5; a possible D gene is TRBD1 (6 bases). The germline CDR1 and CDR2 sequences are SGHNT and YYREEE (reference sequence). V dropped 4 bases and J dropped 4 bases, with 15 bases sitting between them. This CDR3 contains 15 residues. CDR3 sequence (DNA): TGTGCCAGCAGCCTCGGGTGGGGGGCAAATCAGCCCCAGCATTTT. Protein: CASSLGWGANQPQHF.

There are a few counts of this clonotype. CDR3 loop: CASSPWKGGGWKDNEQYF. The CDR3 DNA is TGTGCCAGCAGCCCTTGGAAGGGGGGCGGATGGAAGGACAATGAGCAGTACTTC. The chain links TRBV3-1 to TRBJ2-7; D tentatively fits TRBD1 or TRBD2 (6 bases each). Trimming removed 4 bases at V and 7 bases at J, with 29 bases between. CDR1 LGHDT and CDR2 YNNKEL come from the germline V gene (reference sequence). This CDR3 contains 18 residues.

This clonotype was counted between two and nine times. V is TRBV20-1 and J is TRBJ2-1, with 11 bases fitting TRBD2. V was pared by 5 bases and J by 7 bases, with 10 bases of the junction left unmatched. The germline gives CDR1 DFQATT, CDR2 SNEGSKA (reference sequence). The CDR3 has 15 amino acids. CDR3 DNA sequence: TGCAGTGCTGCAAAGACTAGCGGGACGGGGAATGAGCAGTTCTTC. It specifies CSAAKTSGTGNEQFF.

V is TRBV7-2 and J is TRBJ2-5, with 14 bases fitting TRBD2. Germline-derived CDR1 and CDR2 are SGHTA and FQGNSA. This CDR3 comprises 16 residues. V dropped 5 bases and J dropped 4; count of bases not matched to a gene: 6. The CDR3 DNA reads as TGTGCCAGCAGCCGATACGGACTAGCGGGAGGAGAGACCCAGTACTTC. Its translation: CASSRYGLAGGETQYF.

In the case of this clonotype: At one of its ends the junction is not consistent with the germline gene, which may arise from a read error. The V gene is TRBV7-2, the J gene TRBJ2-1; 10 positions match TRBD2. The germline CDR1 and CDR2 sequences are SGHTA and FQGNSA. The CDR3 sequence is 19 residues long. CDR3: CASIDKGASGSSSHNEQFF. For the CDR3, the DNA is TGTGCCAGCATCGACAAGGGGGCTAGCGGGAGCAGCTCCCACAATGAGCAGTTCTTC.

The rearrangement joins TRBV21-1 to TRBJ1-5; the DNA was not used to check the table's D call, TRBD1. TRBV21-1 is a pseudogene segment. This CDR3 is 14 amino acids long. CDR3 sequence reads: CASSIPGQGGPQHF. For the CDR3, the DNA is TGTGCCAGCAGCATCCCGGGACAGGGTGGGCCCCAGCATTTT.

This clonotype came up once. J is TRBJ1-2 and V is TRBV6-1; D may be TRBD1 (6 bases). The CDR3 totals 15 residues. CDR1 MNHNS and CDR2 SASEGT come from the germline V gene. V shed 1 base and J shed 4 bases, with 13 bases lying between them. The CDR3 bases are TGTGCCAGCAGTGAAGGGGGGGCAGGGACCTATGGCTACACCTTC. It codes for CASSEGGAGTYGYTF.

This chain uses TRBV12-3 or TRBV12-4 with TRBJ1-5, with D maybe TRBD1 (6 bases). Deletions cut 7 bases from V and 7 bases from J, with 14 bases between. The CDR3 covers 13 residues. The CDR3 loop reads CASTLTGGQPQHF. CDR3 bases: TGTGCCAGCACCCTGACAGGAGGACAGCCCCAGCATTTT.

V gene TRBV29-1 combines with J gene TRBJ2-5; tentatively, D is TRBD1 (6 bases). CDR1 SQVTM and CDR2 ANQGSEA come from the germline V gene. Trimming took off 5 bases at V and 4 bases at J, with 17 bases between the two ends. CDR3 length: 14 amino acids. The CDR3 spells CSVKLRARGETQYF. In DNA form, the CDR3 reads TGCAGCGTTAAGCTCAGGGCCAGGGGAGAGACCCAGTACTTC.

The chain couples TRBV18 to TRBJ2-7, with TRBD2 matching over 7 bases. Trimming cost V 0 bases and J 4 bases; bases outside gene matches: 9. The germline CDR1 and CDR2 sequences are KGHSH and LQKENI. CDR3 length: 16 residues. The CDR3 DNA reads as TGTGCCAGCTCACCACCACGGGCGGGAGTGGATTACGAGCAGTACTTC. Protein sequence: CASSPPRAGVDYEQYF.

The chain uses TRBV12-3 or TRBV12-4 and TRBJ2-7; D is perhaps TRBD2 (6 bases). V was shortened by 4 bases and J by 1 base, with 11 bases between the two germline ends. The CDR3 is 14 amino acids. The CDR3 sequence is CASSYTGESYEQYF. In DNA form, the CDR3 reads TGTGCCAGCAGTTATACGGGGGAGTCCTACGAGCAGTACTTC.

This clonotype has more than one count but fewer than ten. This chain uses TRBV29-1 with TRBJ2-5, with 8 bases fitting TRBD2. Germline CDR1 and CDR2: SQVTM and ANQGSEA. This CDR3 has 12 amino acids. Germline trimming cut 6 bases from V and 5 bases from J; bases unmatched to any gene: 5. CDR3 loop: CSVVSGMETQYF. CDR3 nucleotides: TGCAGCGTCGTTAGCGGGATGGAGACCCAGTACTTC.

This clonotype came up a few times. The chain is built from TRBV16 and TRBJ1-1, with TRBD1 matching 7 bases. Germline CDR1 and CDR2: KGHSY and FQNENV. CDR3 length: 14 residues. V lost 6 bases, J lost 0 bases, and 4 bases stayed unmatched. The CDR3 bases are TGTGCCAGCAGACCGACAGGGATGAACACTGAAGCTTTCTTT. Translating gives CASRPTGMNTEAFF. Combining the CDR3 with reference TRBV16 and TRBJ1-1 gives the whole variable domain GEEVAQTPKHLVRGEGQKAKLYCAPIKGHSYVFWYQQVLKNEFKFLISFQNENVFDETGMPKERFSAKCLPNSPCSLEIQATKLEDSAVYFCASRPTGMNTEAFFGQGTRLTVV.